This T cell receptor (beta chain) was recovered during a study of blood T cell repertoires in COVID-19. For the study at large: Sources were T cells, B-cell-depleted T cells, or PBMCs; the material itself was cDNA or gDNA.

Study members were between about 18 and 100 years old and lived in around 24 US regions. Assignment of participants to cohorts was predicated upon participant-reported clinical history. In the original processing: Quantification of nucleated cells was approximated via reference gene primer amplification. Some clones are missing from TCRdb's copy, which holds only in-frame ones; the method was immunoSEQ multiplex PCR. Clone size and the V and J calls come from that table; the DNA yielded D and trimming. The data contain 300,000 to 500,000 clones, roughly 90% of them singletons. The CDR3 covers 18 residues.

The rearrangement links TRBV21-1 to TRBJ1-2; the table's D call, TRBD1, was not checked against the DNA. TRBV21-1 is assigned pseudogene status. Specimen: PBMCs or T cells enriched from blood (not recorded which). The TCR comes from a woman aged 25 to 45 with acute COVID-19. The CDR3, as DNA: TGTGCCAGCAGCAAAGCGAGGTCGCAGGGGCGAGGTAACTATGGCTACACCTTC. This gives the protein CASSKARSQGRGNYGYTF.